The 6 T cell receptor beta chains below come from one sample, sequenced in a study of T cells in Graves' hyperthyroidism and ophthalmopathy (dated by TCRdb to between 2018 and 2021). Library preparation used multiplex PCR. Sequenced on an Illumina HiSeq 2000. TCR beta CDR3 regions were amplified from RNA transcripts. The first round of RT-PCR for the TCR CDR3 was performed with the HTBI primer set and the Qiagen OneStep RT-PCR kit. TCRdb applied fastp at Q25 and MiXCR to the public reads, then kept only in-frame beta chains. Each entry is one CDR3 protein sequence, shown with its most common DNA and genes. The table for this sample lists some 600,000 distinct CDR3 sequences; around 13% of them were counted only once. More than 5% of the sample comes from the top ten. Sequences were obtained from blood. Receptors were obtained from a woman aged 25 to 39 with Graves' hyperthyroidism that later progressed to Graves' ophthalmopathy.

This chain connects TRBV29-1 to TRBJ2-7, with D tentatively TRBD2 (6 bases). V lost 6 bases, J lost 0 bases, and 15 bases lay in between. In germline, CDR1 is SQVTM, CDR2 ANQGSEA. The CDR3 is made up of 14 amino acids. CDR3 residues: CSVARDWPSYEQYF. The CDR3 DNA follows: TGCAGCGTGGCCCGGGACTGGCCCTCCTACGAGCAGTACTTC.

This clonotype was seen only a few times. This chain joins TRBV28 and TRBJ1-2; TRBD1 might be the D (5 bases). Between the trimmed V and J ends, which lost 5 bases and 6 bases, there was a span of 10 bases. The CDR3 has 12 residues. From germline, CDR1 is MDHEN and CDR2 SYDVKM. Written as DNA, the CDR3 is TGTGCCAGCAGTGCTCAGGGTAATGGCTACACCTTC. Its protein product is CASSAQGNGYTF.

Worth noting for this clonotype: A much larger clone lies one base from this, so it may be a read error. The chain employs TRBV27 and TRBJ1-4, with D possibly matching TRBD1 (6 bases). With 5 bases removed from V and 5 bases from J, the gap between germline ends came to 12 bases. The CDR3 has 14 amino acids. Germline V gives CDR1 MNHEY, CDR2 SMNVEV (reference sequence). The CDR3 DNA is TGTGCCAGCAGTACCCAGGGGCACAATGAAAAACTGTTTTTT. Residues: CASSTQGHNEKLFF.

This clonotype was picked up many times. The genes are TRBV10-2 and TRBJ2-5; D may correspond to TRBD1 or TRBD2 (7 bases each). The length of the CDR3 is 14 residues. Trimming cost V 5 bases and J 5 bases, with 15 bases left between them. The V gene's germline CDR1 is WSHSY and CDR2 SAAADI. CDR3 nucleotides: TGCGCCAGCAGTACAGGGGCGGGGGAGGAGACCCAGTACTTC. Encoded protein: CASSTGAGEETQYF.

This clonotype was observed a few times. The rearrangement joins TRBV19 to TRBJ2-1; D not certain. V gave up 0 bases and J gave up 7 bases, with 19 bases separating them. Germline CDR1 LNHDA, CDR2 SQIVND (reference sequence). This CDR3 has 17 residues. The CDR3 loop is CASSIELPGPRNNEQFF. The CDR3, as DNA: TGTGCCAGTAGTATAGAGCTCCCCGGACCTCGGAATAATGAGCAGTTCTTC.

This clonotype was recorded at least ten times. The chain joins TRBV18 to TRBJ2-1; D ambiguous. The length of the CDR3 is 14 residues. Deletions cut 5 bases from V and 6 bases from J, with 14 bases between. Germline CDR1 reads KGHSH; CDR2 reads LQKENI. Written as DNA, the CDR3 is TGTGCCAGCTCATTTCCCCACCACGCCAATGAGCAGTTCTTC. It yields the protein CASSFPHHANEQFF.